This record looks at one TCR beta chain sequence and its context. Its antigen remains undetermined. The sample holds no much larger clone one base away, and base qualities are not on file. The CDR3, cysteine through phenylalanine, is 14 amino acids long. The read is trimmed to its CDR3 DNA, 42 bases read in frame from base 1. Looking up the germline V gene (reference sequence) yields CDR1 LGHDT and CDR2 YNNKEL. The junction shows trimming of 1 base on V and 5 bases on J, plus 11 bases between the germline ends. Participants in the prospective study were enrolled through a virtual design, were aged about 18 to 100 years, and lived in 20 to 30 United States geographic areas. Cohort assignment in the prospective study relied on participant-reported clinical history from a screening survey and a study questionnaire. Each participant in the prospective study had whole blood, serum and a nasopharyngeal or oropharyngeal swab collected by mobile phlebotomists. Over a roughly 2-month period, participants in the prospective study had the option of providing additional blood draws and questionnaires. Blood samples from the prospective study were shipped frozen or at room temperature prior to DNA extraction.

TCRbeta CDR3 regions were amplified from genomic DNA using the immunoSEQ Assay, a bias-controlled multiplex PCR. On the study's bioinformatics: The number of nucleated cells in each sample was estimated by amplification of reference gene primers within the assay. To quantify the absolute abundance of each unique TCRbeta CDR3 rearrangement, sequence reads were collapsed and filtered. For each sample, productive Simpson clonality was calculated as the square root of Simpson's diversity index over productive rearrangements. TCRdb retrieved this table from immuneACCESS and kept in-frame rearrangements only. Not all clones are present; in checked studies, unresolved V genes account for under half, and no reason is known for the remainder. The V and J calls and clone size come from that table; D and trimming were worked out from the DNA. In all, the sample holds under 500,000 clones, and 70% to 90% of those were seen once. Roughly 1.9% of the sample lies in the top ten.

This record belongs to a study of blood T cell repertoires in COVID-19 (TCRdb year 2020). With respect to the entire study: The collaborator samples originated in the United States, Italy and Spain and spanned the acute and convalescent phases of COVID-19. Samples were obtained from the ongoing ImmuneRACE study (first 160 participants) and from 950 to 1,500 subjects provided by 6 global collaborators. Where available, HLA class I and class II types were taken from metadata supplied by the sample provider and were not determined by assay-based typing. The dataset comprised deeply sampled blood TCRbeta repertoires from subjects exposed to, actively infected with, or recovered from COVID-19. The prospective study material was composed of cDNA or gDNA derived from T cells, B-cell-depleted T cells, or PBMCs. A de-identified subject ID, COVID-19 status, age in years and sex were almost always included in the sample metadata. The repertoires were released in a freely available public database meant as a resource for research on the immune response to SARS-CoV-2.

Points the paper makes about the study in general: How much clinical and demographic metadata was included differed by source and by participant, and the metadata was provided uncurated.

This sequence was found in a woman under 30 with acute COVID-19. The chain was built from TRBV3-1 (or the pseudogene TRBV3-2) and TRBJ1-1; TRBD1 could be the D gene, as 5 bases match. Material: PBMCs or T cells enriched from blood (not recorded which). In nucleotides, the sequence is TGTGCCAGCAGCCAAGCAGGGAGGTGGACTGAAGCTTTCTTT. Translated, it gives CASSQAGRWTEAFF.